What follows is one T cell receptor (beta chain) and its context. Its cognate antigen is unknown. Germline V gene sequence: CDR1 LGHNA, CDR2 YNFKEQ. The CDR3 consists of 14 residues. With 5 bases removed from V and 4 bases from J, the gap between germline ends came to 14 bases. The table came from immunoSEQ multiplex PCR; TCRdb's copy has only in-frame clones and leaves some out. Of tens of thousands of clones listed, 86% are singletons. This sample is part of a study of chemoradiotherapy in HPV16-positive cancers. The study's findings and limits: Only a couple of HPV16-positive patients supplied the functional HPV-specificity definition.

The rearrangement joins TRBV4-2 to TRBJ1-1; tentative D call: TRBD1 (5 bases). This sequence originates from a human donor with HPV-associated anogenital cancer. Sequenced here: blood, sampled from a patient who underwent chemoradiotherapy. The CDR3 region has the DNA TGTGCCAGCAGCTCAAGCAGGGCGCCCACTGAAGCTTTCTTT. The encoded protein is CASSSSRAPTEAFF.